This T cell receptor beta chain originates from a study of CXCR3-negative and CXCR3-positive naive CD8 T cells. Regarding the study as a whole: TRB CDR3s of CXCR3-positive naive cells were more hydrophobic than those of CXCR3-negative naive cells. Comparably high diversity was seen in both naive subsets, and much lower diversity in memory CD8+ cells. For naive cells, CXCR3-negative and CXCR3-positive subsets had similar TRBV-TRBJ usage; for memory cells, usage differed. The naive subsets expressed comparable surface CD5, and the authors inferred TCR strength from TRB CDR3 properties.

About this clonotype itself: Antigen unknown.

Preparation of TRB cDNA libraries relied on 5' RACE carrying UMI labels. TCRdb derives one entry per CDR3 protein from the 5' RACE reads, leaving out DNA. This sample contains over 150,000 distinct CDR3 sequences. Germline CDR1 SNHLY, CDR2 FYNNEI. The CDR3 length is 13 residues. A CD45RO-CCR7+CD27+CD95- phenotype identified naive CD8+ T cells. The source of this sequence is a human donor in good health. Some clones in this sample may be carry-over from other donors' samples. This rearrangement joins TRBV2 to TRBJ2-1; the D gene TCRdb calls, TRBD2, cannot be checked with no DNA. Sequenced material: naive CXCR3+ CD8+ T cells from blood. The subset is: CD45RO-CCR7+CD27+CD95- naive CD8+ T cells expressing CXCR3 (TNR3+). The CDR3 region is CASSDGGYNEQFF.